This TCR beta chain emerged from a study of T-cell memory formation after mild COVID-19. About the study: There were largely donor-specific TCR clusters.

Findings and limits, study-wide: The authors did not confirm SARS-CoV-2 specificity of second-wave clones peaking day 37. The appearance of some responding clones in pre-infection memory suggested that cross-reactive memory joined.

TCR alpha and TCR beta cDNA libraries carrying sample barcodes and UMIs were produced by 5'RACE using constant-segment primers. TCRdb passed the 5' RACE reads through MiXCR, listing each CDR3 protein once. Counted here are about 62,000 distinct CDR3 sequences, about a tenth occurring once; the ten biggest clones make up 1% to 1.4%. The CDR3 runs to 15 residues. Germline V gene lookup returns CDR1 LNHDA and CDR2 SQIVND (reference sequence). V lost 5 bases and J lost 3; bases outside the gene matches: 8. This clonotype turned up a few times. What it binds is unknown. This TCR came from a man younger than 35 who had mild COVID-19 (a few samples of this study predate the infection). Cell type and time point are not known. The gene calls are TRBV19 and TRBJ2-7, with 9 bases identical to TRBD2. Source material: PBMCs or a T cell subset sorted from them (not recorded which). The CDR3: CASSSPLAGNYEQYF. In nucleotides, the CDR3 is TGTGCCAGTAGTTCGCCTCTAGCGGGGAACTACGAGCAGTACTTC.